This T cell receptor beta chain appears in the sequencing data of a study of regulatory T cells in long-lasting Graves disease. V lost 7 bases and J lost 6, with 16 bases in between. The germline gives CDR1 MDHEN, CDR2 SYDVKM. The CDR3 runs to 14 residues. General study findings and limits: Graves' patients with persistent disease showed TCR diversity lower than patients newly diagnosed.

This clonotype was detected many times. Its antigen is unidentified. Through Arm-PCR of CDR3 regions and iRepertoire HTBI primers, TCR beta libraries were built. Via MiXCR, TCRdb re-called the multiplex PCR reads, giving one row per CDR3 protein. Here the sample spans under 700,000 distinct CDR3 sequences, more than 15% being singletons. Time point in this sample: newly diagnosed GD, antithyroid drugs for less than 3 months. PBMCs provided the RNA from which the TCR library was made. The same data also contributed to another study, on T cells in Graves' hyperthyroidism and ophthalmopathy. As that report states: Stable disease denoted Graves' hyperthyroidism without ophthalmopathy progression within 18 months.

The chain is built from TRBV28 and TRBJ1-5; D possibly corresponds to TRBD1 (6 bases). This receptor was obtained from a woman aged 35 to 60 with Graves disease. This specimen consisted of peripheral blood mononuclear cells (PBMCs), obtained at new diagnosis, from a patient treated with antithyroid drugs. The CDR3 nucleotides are TGTGCCAGCAACATAGGGGGGAAGATTCAGCCCCAGCATTTT. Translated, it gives CASNIGGKIQPQHF. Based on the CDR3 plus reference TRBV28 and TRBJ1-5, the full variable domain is DVKVTQSSRYLVKRTGEKVFLECVQDMDHENMFWYRQDPGLGLRLIYFSYDVKMKEKGDIPEGYSVSREKKERFSLILESASTNQTSMYLCASNIGGKIQPQHFGDGTRLSIL.